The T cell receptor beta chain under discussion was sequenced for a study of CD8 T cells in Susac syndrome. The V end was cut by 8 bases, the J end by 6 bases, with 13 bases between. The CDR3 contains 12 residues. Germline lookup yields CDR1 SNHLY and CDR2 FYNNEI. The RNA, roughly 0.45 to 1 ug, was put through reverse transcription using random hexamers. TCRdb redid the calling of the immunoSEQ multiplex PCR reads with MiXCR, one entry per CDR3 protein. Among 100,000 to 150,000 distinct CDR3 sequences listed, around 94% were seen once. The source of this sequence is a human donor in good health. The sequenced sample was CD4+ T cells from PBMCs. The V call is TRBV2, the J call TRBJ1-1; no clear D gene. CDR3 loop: CASFWPAPEAFF. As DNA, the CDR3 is TGTGCCAGCTTTTGGCCGGCCCCTGAAGCTTTCTTT.